The T cell receptor (beta chain) under discussion was sequenced for a study of T cells in localized non-small cell lung cancer. This clone is medium-sized (0.01 to 0.1%) by share. Its cognate antigen is unknown. TCRdb's table, derived via immunoSEQ multiplex PCR, lists solely in-frame clones and lacks some. Altogether 2,700 or so clones are present, around 28% being singletons, with the ten largest covering about 18%. Broader study findings: Median detection of top 100 tumor clones in adjacent lung was approximately 50 clones. Sequencing involved a lone tumor region, leaving heterogeneity possible. Highest T cell clonality was seen in uninvolved adjacent lung, surpassing that measured in tumor.

From germline, CDR1 is MNHGY and CDR2 SAAAGT. V dropped 5 bases and J dropped 0 bases, with 11 bases sitting between them. The CDR3 contains 15 residues. This chain connects TRBV6-8 to TRBJ1-5, with a possible D match to TRBD1 (6 bases). This sample comprised normal lung tissue next to the tumor, obtained before any cancer treatment. The origin of this receptor is a woman aged 40-75 years with stage II squamous cell lung carcinoma. CDR3 loop: CASSPTGSSNQPQHF. The CDR3 DNA is TGTGCCAGCAGTCCCACAGGGAGTAGCAATCAGCCCCAGCATTTT.